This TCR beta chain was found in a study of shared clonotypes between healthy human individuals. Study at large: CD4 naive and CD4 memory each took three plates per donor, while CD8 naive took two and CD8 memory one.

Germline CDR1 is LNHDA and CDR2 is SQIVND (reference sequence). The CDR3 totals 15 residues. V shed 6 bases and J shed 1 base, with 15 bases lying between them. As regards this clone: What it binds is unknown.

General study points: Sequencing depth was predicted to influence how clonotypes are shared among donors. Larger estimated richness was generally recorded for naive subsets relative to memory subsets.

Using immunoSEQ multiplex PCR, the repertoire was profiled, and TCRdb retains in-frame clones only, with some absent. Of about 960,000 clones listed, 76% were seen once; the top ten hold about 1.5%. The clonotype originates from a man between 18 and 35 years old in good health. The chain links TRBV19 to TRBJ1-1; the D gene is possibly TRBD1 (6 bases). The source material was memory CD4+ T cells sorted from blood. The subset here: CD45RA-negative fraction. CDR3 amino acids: CASRPHGTKNTEAFF. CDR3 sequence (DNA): TGTGCCAGTAGGCCCCACGGGACAAAGAACACTGAAGCTTTCTTT.